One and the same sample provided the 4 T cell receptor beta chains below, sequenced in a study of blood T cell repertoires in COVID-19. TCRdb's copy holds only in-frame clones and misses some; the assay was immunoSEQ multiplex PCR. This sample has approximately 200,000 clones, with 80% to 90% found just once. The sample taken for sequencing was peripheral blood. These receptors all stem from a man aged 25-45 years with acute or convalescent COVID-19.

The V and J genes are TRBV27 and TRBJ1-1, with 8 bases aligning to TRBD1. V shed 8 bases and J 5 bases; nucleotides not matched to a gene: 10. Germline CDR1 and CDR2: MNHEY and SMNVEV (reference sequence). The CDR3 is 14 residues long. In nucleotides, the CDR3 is TGTGCCAGCTACCGGACAGGGTATATGACTGAAGCTTTCTTT. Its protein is CASYRTGYMTEAFF.

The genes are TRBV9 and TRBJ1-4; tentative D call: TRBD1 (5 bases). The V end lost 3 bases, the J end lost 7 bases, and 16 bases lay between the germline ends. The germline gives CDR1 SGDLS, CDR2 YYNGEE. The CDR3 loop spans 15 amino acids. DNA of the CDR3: TGTGCCAGCAGCGAGGGGTGGGGTATCGGTGAAAAACTGTTTTTT. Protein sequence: CASSEGWGIGEKLFF.

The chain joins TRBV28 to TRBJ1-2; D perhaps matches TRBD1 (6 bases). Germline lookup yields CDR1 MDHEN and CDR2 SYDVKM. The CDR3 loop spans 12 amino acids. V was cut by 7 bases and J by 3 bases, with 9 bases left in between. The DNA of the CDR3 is TGTGCCAGCAAGGACAGACACTATGGCTACACCTTC. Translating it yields CASKDRHYGYTF.

CDR3 DNA: TGTGCCAGCAGCTTAGCAGAAGCAGATACGCAGTATTTT. It specifies CASSLAEADTQYF. The V gene is TRBV11-3, the J gene TRBJ2-3; D unresolved. V was trimmed by 1 base and J by 4 bases, leaving 6 bases between them. The CDR3 length is 13 residues. The germline CDR1 and CDR2 sequences are SGHNT and YENEEA. Together with reference TRBV11-3 and TRBJ2-3, the CDR3 gives the full variable domain: EAGVVQSPRYKIIEKKQPVAFWCNPISGHNTLYWYLQNLGQGPELLIRYENEEAVDDSQLPKDRFSAERLKGVDSTLKIQPAELGDSAVYLCASSLAEADTQYFGPGTRLTVL.